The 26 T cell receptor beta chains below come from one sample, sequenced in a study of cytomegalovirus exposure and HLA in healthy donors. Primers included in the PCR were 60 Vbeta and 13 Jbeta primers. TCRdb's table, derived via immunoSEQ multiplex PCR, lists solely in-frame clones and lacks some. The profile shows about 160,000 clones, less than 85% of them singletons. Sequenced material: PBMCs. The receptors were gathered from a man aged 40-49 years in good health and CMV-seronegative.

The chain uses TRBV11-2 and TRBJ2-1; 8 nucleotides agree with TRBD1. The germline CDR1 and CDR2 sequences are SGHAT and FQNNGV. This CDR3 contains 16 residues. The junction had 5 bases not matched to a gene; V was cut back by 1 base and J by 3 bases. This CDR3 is CASSLGSGGRYNEQFF. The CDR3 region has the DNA TGTGCCAGCAGCTTAGGGTCAGGGGGCCGCTACAATGAGCAGTTCTTC.

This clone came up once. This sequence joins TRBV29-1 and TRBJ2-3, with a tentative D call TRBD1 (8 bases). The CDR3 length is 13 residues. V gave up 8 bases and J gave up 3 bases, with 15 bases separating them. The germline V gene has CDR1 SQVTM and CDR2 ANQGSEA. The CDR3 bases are TGCAGCTCCACAGGGGGAGGGACAGATACGCAGTATTTT. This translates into CSSTGGGTDTQYF.

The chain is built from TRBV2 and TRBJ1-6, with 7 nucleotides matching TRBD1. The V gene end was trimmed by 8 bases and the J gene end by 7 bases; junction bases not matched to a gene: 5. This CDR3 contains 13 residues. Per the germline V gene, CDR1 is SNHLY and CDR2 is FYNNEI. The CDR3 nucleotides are TGTGCCAGCCTCCGGGACAGCAATTCACCCCTCCACTTT. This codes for CASLRDSNSPLHF. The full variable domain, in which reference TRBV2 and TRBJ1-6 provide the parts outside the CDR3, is EPEVTQTPSHQVTQMGQEVILRCVPISNHLYFYWYRQILGQKVEFLVSFYNNEISEKSEIFDDQFSVERPDGSNFTLKIRSTKLEDSAMYFCASLRDSNSPLHFGNGTRLTVT.

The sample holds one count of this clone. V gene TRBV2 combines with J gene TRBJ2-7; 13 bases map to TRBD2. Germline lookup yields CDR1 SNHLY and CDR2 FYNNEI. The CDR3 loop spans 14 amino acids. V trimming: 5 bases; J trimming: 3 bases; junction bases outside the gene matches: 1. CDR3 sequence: CASSTSGGVYEQYF. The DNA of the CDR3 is TGTGCCAGCAGTACTAGCGGGGGGGTCTACGAGCAGTACTTC. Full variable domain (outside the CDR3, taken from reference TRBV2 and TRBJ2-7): EPEVTQTPSHQVTQMGQEVILRCVPISNHLYFYWYRQILGQKVEFLVSFYNNEISEKSEIFDDQFSVERPDGSNFTLKIRSTKLEDSAMYFCASSTSGGVYEQYFGPGTRLTVT.

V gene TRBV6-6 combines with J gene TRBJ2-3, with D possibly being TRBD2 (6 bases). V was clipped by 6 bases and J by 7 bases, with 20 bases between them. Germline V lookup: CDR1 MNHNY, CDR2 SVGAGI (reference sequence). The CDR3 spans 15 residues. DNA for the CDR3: TGTGCCAGCAGAAGCCGGGACTGGGAGCCCTATACGCAGTATTTT. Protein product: CASRSRDWEPYTQYF.

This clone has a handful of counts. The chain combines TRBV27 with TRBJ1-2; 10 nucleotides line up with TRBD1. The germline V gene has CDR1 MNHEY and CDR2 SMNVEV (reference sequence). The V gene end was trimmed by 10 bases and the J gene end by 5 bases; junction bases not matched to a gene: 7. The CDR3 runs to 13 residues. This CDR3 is CATKRTGGYGYTF. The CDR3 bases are TGTGCCACCAAAAGGACAGGGGGATATGGCTACACCTTC.

The CDR3 spells CASSQDKVASGGETQYF. CDR3 nucleotide sequence: TGCGCCAGCAGCCAAGATAAAGTGGCTAGCGGGGGAGAGACCCAGTACTTC. This chain uses TRBV4-1 with TRBJ2-5, with TRBD2 matching 10 bases. The CDR3 runs to 17 residues. The junction had 8 bases not matched to a gene; V was cut back by 0 bases and J by 4 bases. Germline CDR1 and CDR2: MGHRA and YSYEKL.

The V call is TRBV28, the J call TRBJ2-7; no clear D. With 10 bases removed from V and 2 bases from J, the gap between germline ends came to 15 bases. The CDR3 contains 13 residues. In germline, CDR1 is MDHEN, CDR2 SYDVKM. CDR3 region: CATQAALTYEQYF. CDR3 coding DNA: TGTGCCACCCAGGCCGCGTTAACCTACGAGCAGTACTTC.

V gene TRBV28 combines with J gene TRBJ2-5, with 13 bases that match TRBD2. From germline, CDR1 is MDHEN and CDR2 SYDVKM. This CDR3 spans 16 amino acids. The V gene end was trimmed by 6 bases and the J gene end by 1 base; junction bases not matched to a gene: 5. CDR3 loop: CASSGTSGVLQETQYF. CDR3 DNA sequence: TGTGCCAGCAGCGGGACTAGCGGGGTACTCCAAGAGACCCAGTACTTC.

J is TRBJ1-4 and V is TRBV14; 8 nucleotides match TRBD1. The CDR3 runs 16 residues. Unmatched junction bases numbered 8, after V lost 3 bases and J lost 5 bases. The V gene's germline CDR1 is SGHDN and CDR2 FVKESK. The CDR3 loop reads CASSHAGTGPNEKLFF. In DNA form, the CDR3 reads TGTGCCAGCAGCCATGCCGGGACAGGCCCAAATGAAAAACTGTTTTTT.

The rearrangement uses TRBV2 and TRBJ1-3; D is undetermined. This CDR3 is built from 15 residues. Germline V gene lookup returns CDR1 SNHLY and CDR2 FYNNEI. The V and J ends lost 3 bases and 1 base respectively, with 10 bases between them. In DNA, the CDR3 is TGTGCCAGCAGTGAGGTCGGGGTTTCTGGAAACACCATATATTTT. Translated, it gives CASSEVGVSGNTIYF.

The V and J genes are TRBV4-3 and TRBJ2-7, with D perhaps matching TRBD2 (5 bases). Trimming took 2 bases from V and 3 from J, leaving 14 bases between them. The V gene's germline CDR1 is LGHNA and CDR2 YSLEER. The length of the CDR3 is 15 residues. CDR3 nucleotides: TGCGCCAGCAGCCAAAGCGGTAACGGCTACTACGAGCAGTACTTC. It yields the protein CASSQSGNGYYEQYF.

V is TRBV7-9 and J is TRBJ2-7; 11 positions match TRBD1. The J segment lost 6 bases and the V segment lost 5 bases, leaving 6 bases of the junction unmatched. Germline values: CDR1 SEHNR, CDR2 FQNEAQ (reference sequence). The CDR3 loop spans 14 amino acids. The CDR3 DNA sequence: TGTGCCAGCAGCGCTCCGGGACAGGGGGGCGAGCAGTACTTC. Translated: CASSAPGQGGEQYF.

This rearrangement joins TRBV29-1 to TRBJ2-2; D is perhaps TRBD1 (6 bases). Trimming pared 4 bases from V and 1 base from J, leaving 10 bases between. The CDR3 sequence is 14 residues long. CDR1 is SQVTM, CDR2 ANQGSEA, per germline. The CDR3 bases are TGCAGCGTTGTCAGGGGTGGGAACACCGGGGAGCTGTTTTTT. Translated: CSVVRGGNTGELFF.

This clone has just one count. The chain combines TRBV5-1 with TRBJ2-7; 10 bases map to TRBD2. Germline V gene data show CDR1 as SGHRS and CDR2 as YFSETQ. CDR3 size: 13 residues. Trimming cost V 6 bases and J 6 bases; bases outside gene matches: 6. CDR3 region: CASTAGGESEQYF. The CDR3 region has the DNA TGCGCCAGCACAGCGGGAGGGGAAAGCGAGCAGTACTTC.

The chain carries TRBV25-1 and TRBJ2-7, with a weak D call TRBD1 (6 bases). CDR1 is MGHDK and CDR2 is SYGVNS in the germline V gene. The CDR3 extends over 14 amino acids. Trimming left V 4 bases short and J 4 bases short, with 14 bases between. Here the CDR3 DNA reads TGTGCCAGCAGTGCTCGCACAGGGTGGTACGAGCAGTACTTC. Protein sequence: CASSARTGWYEQYF.

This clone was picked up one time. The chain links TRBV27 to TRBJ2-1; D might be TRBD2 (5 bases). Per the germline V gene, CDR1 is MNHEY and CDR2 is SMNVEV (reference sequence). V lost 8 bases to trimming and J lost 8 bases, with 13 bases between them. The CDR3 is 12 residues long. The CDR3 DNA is TGTGCCAGCGGATATCCTAGCCATGAGCAGTTCTTC. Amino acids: CASGYPSHEQFF.

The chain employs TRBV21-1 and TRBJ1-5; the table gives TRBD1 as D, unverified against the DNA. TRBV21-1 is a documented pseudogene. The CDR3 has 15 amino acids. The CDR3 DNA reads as TGTGCCAGCAGCAAATTGGGCCCATACCTTCAGCCCCAGCATTTT. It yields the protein CASSKLGPYLQPQHF.

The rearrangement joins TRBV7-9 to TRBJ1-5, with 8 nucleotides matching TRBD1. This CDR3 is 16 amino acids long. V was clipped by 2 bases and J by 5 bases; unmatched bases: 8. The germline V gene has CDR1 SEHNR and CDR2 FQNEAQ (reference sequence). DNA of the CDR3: TGTGCCAGCAGCTTAACTATCCAGGGGGCAGATCAGCCCCAGCATTTT. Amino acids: CASSLTIQGADQPQHF.

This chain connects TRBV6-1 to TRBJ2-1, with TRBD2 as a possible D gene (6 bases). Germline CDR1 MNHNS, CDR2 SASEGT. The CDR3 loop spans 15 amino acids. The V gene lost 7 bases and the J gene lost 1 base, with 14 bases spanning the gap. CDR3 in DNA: TGTGCCAGCACCACGGGTCGGGGGTCCTACAATGAGCAGTTCTTC. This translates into CASTTGRGSYNEQFF.

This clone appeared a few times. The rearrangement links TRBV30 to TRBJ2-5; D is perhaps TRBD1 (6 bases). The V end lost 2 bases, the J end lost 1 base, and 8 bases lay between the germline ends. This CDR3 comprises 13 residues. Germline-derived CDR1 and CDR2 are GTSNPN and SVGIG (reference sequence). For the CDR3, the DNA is TGTGCCTGGAGTCGGGACACCCAAGAGACCCAGTACTTC. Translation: CAWSRDTQETQYF. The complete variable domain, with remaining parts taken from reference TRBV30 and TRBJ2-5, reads SQTIHQWPATLVQPVGSPLSLECTVEGTSNPNLYWYRQAAGRGLQLLFYSVGIGQISSEVPQNLSASRPQDRQFILSSKKLLLSDSGFYLCAWSRDTQETQYFGPGTRLLVL.

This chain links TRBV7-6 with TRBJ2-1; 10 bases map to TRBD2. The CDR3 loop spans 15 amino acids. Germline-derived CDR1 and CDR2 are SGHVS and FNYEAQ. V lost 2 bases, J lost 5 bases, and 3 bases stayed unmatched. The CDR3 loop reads CASSLKRGGNNEQFF. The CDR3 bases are TGTGCCAGCAGCTTAAAGCGGGGGGGCAACAATGAGCAGTTCTTC.

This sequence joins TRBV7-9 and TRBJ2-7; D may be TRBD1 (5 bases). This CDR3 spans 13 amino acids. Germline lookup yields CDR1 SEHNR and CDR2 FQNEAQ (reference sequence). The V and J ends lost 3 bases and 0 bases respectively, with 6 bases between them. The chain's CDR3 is CASSFTGSYEQYF. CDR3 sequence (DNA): TGTGCCAGCAGCTTTACAGGCTCCTACGAGCAGTACTTC.

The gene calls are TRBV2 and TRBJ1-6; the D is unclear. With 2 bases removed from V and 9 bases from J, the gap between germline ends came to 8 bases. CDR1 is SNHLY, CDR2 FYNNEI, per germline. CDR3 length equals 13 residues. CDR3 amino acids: CASSESTSSPLHF. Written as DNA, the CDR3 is TGTGCCAGCAGTGAATCGACAAGTTCACCCCTCCACTTT.

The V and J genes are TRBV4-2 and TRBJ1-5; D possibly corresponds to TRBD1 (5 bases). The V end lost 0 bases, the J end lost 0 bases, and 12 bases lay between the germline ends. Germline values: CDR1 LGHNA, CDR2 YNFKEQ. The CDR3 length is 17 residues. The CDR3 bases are TGTGCCAGCAGCCAAGAGGTGGACACTTATAGCAATCAGCCCCAGCATTTT. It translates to CASSQEVDTYSNQPQHF.

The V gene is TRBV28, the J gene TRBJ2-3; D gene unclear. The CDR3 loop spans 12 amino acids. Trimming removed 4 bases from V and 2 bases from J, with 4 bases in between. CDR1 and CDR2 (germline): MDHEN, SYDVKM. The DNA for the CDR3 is TGTGCCAGCAGTTCAGACACAGATACGCAGTATTTT. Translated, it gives CASSSDTDTQYF.